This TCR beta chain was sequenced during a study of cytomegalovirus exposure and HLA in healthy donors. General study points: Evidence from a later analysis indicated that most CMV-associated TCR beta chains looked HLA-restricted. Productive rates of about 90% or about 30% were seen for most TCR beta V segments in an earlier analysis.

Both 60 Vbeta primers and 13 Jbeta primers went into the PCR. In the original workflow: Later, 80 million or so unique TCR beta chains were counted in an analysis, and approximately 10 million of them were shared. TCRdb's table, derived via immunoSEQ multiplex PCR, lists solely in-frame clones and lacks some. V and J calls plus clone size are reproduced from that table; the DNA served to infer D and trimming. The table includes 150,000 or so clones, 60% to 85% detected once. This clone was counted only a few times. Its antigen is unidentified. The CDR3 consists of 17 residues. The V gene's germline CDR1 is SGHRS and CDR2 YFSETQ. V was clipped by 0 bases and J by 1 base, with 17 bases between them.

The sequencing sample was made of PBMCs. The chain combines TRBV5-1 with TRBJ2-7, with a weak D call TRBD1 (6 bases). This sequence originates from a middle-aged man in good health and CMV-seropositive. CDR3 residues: CASSLGTYRVGSYEQYF. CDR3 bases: TGCGCCAGCAGCTTGGGCACGTACAGGGTCGGGTCCTACGAGCAGTACTTC.